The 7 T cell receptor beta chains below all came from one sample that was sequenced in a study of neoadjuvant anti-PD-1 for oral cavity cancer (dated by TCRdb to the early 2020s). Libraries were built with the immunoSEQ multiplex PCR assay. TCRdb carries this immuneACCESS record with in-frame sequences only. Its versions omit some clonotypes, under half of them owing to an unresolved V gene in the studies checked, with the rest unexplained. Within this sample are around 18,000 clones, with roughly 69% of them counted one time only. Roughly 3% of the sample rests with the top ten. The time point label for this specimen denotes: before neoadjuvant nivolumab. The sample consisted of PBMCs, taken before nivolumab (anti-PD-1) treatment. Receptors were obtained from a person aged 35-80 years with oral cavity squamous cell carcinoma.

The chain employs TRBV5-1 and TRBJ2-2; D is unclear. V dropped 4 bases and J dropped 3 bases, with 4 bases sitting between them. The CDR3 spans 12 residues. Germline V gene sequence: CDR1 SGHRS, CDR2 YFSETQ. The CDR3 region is CASSQDTGELFF. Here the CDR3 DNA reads TGCGCCAGCAGCCAGGACACCGGGGAGCTGTTTTTT.

CDR3 in DNA: TGTGCCAGCAGCGTAGCTCGAGGGACGCGCGATGAGCAGTTCTTC. This codes for CASSVARGTRDEQFF. The chain employs TRBV9 and TRBJ2-1, with D possibly being TRBD1 or TRBD2 (5 bases each). CDR1 and CDR2 from the germline V gene are SGDLS and YYNGEE. Trimming took off 0 bases at V and 8 bases at J, with 15 bases between the two ends. This CDR3 spans 15 amino acids.

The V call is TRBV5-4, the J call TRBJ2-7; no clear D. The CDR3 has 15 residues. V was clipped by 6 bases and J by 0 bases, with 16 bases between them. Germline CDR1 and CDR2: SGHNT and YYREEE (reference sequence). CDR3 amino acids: CASTPEPVLSYEQYF. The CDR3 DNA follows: TGTGCCAGCACTCCCGAACCCGTTCTCTCCTACGAGCAGTACTTC.

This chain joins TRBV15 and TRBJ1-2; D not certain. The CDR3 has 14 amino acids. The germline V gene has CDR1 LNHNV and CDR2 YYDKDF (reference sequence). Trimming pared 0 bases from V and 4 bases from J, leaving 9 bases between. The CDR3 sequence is CATSREERVYGYTF. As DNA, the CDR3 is TGTGCCACCAGCAGAGAAGAAAGAGTCTATGGCTACACCTTC.

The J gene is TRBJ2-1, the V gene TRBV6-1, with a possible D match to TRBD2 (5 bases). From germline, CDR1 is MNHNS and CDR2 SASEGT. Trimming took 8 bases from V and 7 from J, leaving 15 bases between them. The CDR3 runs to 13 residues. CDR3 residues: CASAEERNNEQFF. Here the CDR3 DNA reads TGTGCCAGCGCGGAGGAAAGGAATAATGAGCAGTTCTTC.

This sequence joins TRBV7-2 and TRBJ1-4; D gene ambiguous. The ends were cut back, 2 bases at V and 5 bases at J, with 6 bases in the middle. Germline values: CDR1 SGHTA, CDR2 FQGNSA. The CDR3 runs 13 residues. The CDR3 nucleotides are TGTGCCAGCAGCTTAAACGGGAATGAAAAACTGTTTTTT. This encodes CASSLNGNEKLFF.

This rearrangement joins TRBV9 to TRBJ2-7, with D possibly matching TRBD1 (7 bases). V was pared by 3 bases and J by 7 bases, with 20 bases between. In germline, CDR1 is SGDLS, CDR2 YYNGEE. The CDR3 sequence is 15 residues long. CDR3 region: CASSELGGSGGEQYF. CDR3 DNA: TGTGCCAGCAGCGAGCTAGGGGGCAGTGGAGGGGAGCAGTACTTC.